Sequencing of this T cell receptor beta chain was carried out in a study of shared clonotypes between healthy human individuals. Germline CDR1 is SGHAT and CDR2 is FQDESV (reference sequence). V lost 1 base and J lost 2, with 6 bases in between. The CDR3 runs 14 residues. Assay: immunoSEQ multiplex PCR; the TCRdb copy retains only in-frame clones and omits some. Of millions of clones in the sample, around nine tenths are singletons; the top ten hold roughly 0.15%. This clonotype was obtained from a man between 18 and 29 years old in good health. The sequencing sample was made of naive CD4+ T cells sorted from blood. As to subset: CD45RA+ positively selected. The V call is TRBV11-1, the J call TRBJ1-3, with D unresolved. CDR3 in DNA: TGTGCCAGCAGCTTAGATGCGCCTGGAAACACCATATATTTT. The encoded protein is CASSLDAPGNTIYF.